The clone carrying this TCR beta chain was seen a few times. This sample is part of a study of shared T cell receptors in the human thymus. The repertoire was sequenced with immunoSEQ multiplex PCR; TCRdb's copy has only in-frame clones and lacks some. The data show 600,000 to 900,000 clones, 75% to 90% seen once. Trimming removed 7 bases at V and 8 bases at J, with 23 bases between. CDR3 length equals 16 residues. Germline assignment: CDR1 MDHEN and CDR2 SYDVKM. This sample also appeared in a second study, on human thymus T cells. This second report adds: The sample donors, healthy Finnish infants, were having corrective surgery for congenital heart defects. Resections from corrective heart surgery supplied the thymus tissue. What appeared biased in thymic and blood repertoires was the usage of V and J genes.

The chain links TRBV28 to TRBJ1-4; no clear D. Input material: thymocytes. This sequence was found in a girl less than two years old with a congenital heart defect. The CDR3 coding sequence is TGTGCCAGCATGGAAAGGTCCCGAGGTAGGAGCGAAAAACTGTTTTTT. Protein sequence: CASMERSRGRSEKLFF.